This T cell receptor (beta chain) comes out of a study of shared clonotypes between healthy human individuals. Sequencing used immunoSEQ multiplex PCR; TCRdb keeps in-frame clones, though not all of them. In the table there are approximately 530,000 clones, roughly 95% of which are singletons. The CDR3 has 15 residues. After removal of 3 bases from V and 6 bases from J, the junction contained 10 bases not matched to a gene. Germline lookup yields CDR1 SGDLS and CDR2 YYNGEE. All donors were Caucasian adults living in Nashville, Tennessee. V is TRBV9 and J is TRBJ2-7; 9 bases line up with TRBD1. The receptor comes from a woman aged 25-40 years in good health. Input material: naive CD4+ T cells sorted from blood. Subset reported: CD45RA+ positively selected. The CDR3 spells CASSATGGAGVEQYF. The CDR3 DNA sequence: TGTGCCAGCAGCGCCACAGGGGGCGCTGGAGTCGAGCAGTACTTC.